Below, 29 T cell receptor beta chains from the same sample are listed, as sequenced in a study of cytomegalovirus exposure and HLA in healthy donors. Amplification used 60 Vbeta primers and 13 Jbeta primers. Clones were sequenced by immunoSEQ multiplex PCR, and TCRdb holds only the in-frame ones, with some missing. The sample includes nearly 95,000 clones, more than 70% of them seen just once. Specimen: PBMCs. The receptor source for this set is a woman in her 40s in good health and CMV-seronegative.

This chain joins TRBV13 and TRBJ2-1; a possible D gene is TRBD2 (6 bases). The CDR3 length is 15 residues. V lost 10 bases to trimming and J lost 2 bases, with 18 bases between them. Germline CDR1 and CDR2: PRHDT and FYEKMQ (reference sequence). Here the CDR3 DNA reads TGTGCCACCACGAGGGGCGGGAAGGCCTACAATGAGCAGTTCTTC. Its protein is CATTRGGKAYNEQFF. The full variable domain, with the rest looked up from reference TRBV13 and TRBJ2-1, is AAGVIQSPRHLIKEKRETATLKCYPIPRHDTVYWYQQGPGQDPQFLISFYEKMQSDKGSIPDRFSAQQFSDYHSELNMSSLELGDSALYFCATTRGGKAYNEQFFGPGTRLTVL.

DNA for the CDR3: TGCGCCAGCAGCTCCACGGGACAGGGGGCTGCTGAGCAGTTCTTC. It codes for CASSSTGQGAAEQFF. V gene TRBV5-1 combines with J gene TRBJ2-1, with TRBD1 identical over 12 bases. The CDR3 consists of 15 residues. Unmatched junction bases numbered 7, after V lost 3 bases and J lost 9 bases. CDR1 SGHRS and CDR2 YFSETQ come from the germline V gene.

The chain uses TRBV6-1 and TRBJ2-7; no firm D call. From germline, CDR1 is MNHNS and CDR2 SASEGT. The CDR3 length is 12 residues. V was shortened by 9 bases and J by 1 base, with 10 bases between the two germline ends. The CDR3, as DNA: TGTGCCAGTGAGAAGTCGTCCTACGAGCAGTACTTC. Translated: CASEKSSYEQYF.

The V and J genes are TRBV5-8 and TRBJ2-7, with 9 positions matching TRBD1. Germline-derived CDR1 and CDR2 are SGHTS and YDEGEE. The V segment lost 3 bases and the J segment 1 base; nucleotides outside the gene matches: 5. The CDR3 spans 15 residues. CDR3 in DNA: TGTGCCAGCAGCTGGAAGGGACAGGGATCCTACGAGCAGTACTTC. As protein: CASSWKGQGSYEQYF.

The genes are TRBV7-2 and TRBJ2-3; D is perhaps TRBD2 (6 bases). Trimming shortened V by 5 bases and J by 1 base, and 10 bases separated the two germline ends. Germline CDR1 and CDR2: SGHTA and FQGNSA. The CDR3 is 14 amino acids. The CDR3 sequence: CASSRDFRTDTQYF. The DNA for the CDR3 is TGTGCCAGCAGCCGGGACTTTCGCACAGATACGCAGTATTTT.

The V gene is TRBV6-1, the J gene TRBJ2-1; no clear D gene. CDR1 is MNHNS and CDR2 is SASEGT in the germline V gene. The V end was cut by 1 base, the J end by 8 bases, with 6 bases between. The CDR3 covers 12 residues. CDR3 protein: CASSEVAHEQFF. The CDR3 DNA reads TGTGCCAGCAGTGAAGTAGCCCATGAGCAGTTCTTC.

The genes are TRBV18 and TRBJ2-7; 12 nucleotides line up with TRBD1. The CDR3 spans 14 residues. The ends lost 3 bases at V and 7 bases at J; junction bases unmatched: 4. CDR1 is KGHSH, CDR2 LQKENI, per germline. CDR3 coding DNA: TGTGCCAGCTCACCGGGACAGGGGGCGAGGGAGCAGTACTTC. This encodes CASSPGQGAREQYF.

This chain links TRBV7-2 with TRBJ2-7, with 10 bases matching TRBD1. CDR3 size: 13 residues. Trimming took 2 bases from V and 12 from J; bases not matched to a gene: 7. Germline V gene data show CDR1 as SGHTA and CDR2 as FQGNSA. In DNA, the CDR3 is TGTGCCAGCAGCTTAAGTGGGGACAGGGGTTCGTACTTC. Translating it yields CASSLSGDRGSYF. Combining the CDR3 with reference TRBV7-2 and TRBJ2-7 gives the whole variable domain GAGVSQSPSNKVTEKGKDVELRCDPISGHTALYWYRQSLGQGLEFLIYFQGNSAPDKSGLPSDRFSAERTGGSVSTLTIQRTQQEDSAVYLCASSLSGDRGSYFGPGTRLTVT.

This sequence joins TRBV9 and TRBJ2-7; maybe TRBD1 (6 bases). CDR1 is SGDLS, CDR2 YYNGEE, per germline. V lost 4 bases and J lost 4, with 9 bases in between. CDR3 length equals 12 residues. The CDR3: CASSNTGYEQYF. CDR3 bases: TGTGCCAGCAGCAATACAGGGTACGAGCAGTACTTC.

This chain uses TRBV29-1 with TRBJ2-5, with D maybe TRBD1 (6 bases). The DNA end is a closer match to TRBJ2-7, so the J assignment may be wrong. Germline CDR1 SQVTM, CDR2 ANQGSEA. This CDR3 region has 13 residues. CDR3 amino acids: CSVEDLPGAEQYF. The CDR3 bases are TGCAGCGTTGAAGATCTACCAGGGGCCGAGCAGTACTTC.

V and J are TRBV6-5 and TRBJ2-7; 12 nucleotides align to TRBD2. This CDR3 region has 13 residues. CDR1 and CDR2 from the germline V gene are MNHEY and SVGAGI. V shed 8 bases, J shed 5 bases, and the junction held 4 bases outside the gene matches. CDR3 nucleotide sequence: TGTGCCAGCGAGGGACTAGCGGGCCACGAGCAGTACTTC. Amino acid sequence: CASEGLAGHEQYF.

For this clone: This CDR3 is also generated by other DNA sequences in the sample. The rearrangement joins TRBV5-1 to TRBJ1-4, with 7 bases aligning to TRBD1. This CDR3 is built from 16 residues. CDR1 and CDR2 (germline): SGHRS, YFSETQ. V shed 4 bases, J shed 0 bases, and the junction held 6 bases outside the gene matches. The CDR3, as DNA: TGCGCCAGCAGCCGAACAGGGACAGCAACTAATGAAAAACTGTTTTTT. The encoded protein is CASSRTGTATNEKLFF.

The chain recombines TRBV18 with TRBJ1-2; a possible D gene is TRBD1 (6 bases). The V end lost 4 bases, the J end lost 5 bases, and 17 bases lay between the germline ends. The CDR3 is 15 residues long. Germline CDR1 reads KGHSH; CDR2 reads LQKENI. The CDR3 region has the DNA TGTGCCAGCTCACTCAGGGTTGGGGACACTTATGGCTACACCTTC. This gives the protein CASSLRVGDTYGYTF. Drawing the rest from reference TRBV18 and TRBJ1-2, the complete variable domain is NAGVMQNPRHLVRRRGQEARLRCSPMKGHSHVYWYRQLPEEGLKFMVYLQKENIIDESGMPKERFSAEFPKEGPSILRIQQVVRGDSAAYFCASSLRVGDTYGYTFGSGTRLTVV.

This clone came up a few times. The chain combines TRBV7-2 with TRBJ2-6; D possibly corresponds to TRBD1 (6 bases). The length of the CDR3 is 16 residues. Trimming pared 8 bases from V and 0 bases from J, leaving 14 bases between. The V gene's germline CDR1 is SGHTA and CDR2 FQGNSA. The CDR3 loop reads CASALRGYSGANVLTF. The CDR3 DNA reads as TGTGCCAGCGCATTAAGGGGGTACTCTGGGGCCAACGTCCTGACTTTC.

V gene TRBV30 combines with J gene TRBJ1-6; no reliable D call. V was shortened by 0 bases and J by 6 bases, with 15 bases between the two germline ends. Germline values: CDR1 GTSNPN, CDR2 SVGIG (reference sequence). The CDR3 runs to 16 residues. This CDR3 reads CAWSVGLARLNSPLHF. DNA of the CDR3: TGTGCCTGGAGTGTAGGCCTGGCGCGGCTTAATTCACCCCTCCACTTT.

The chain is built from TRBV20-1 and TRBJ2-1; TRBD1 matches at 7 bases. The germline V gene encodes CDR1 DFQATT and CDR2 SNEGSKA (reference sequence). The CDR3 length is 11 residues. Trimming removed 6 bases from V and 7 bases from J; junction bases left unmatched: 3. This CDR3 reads CSATQGNEQFF. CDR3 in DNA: TGCAGTGCAACACAGGGGAATGAGCAGTTCTTC.

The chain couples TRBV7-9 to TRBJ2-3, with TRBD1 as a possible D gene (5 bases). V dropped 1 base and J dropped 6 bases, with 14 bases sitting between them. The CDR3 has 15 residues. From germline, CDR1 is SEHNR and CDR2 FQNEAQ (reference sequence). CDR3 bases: TGTGCCAGCAGCTTAGATCAGGGTCTTGGGGATACGCAGTATTTT. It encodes CASSLDQGLGDTQYF. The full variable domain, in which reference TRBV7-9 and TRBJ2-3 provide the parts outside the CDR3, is DTGVSQNPRHKITKRGQNVTFRCDPISEHNRLYWYRQTLGQGPEFLTYFQNEAQLEKSRLLSDRFSAERPKGSFSTLEIQRTEQGDSAMYLCASSLDQGLGDTQYFGPGTRLTVL.

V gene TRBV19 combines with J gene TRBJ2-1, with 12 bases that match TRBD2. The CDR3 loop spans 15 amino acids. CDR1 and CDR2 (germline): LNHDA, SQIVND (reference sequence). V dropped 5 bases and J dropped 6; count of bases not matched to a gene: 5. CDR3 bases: TGTGCCAGTAGTCCTCGACTAGCGGGGGCCAATGAGCAGTTCTTC. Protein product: CASSPRLAGANEQFF.

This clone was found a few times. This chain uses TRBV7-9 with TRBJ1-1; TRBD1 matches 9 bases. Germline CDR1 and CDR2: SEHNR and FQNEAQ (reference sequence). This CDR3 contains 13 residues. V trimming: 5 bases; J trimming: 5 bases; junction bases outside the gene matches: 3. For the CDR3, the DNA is TGTGCCAGCAGCGGACAGGGGAGGACTGAAGCTTTCTTT. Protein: CASSGQGRTEAFF.

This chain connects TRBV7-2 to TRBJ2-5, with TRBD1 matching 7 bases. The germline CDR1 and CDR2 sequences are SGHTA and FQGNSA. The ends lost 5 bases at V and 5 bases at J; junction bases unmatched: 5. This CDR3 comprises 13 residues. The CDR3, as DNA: TGTGCCAGCAGCGTACAGGGGTTGGAGACCCAGTACTTC. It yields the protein CASSVQGLETQYF.

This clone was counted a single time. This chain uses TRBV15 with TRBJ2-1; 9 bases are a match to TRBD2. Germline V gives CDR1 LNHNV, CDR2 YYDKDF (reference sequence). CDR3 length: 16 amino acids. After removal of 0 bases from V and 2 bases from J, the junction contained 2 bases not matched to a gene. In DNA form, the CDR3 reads TGTGCCACCAGCAGAGAAGCTAGCGGGGCCTACAATGAGCAGTTCTTC. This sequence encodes CATSREASGAYNEQFF.

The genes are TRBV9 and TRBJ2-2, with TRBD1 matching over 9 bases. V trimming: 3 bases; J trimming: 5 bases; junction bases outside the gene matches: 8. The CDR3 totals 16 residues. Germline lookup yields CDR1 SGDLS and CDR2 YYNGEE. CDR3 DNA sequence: TGTGCCAGCAGCGGGGGGACAGGGAGTAGAACCGGGGAGCTGTTTTTT. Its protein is CASSGGTGSRTGELFF.

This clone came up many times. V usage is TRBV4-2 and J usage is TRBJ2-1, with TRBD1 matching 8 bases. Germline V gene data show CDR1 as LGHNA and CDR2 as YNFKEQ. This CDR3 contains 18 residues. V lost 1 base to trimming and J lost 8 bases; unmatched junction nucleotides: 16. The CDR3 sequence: CASSQVGGRTGKEDEQFF. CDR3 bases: TGTGCCAGCAGCCAAGTGGGGGGCAGGACAGGGAAAGAGGATGAGCAGTTCTTC.

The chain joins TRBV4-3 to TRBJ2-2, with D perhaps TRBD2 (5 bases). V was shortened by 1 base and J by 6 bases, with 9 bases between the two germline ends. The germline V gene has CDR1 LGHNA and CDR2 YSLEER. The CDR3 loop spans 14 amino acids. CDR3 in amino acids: CASSQAWGAGELFF. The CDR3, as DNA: TGCGCCAGCAGCCAAGCATGGGGAGCCGGGGAGCTGTTTTTT.

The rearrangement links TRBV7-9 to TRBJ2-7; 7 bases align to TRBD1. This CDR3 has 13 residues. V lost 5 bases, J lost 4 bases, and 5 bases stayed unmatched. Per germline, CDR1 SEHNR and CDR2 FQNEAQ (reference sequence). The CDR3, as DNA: TGTGCCAGCAGCAACCCGACAGGGTACGAGCAGTACTTC. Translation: CASSNPTGYEQYF.

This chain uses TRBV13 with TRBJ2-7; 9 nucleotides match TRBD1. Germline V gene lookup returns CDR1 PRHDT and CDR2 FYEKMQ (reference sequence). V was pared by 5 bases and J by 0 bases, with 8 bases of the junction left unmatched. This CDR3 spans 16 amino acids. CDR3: CASSVGQGVDSYEQYF. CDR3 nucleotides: TGTGCCAGCAGCGTGGGACAGGGAGTAGACTCCTACGAGCAGTACTTC.

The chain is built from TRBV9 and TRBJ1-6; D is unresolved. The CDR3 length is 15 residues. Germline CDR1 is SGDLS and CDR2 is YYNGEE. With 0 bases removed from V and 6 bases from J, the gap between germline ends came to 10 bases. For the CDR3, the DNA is TGTGCCAGCAGCGTAGGAGGGCAGCGTAATTCACCCCTCCACTTT. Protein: CASSVGGQRNSPLHF.

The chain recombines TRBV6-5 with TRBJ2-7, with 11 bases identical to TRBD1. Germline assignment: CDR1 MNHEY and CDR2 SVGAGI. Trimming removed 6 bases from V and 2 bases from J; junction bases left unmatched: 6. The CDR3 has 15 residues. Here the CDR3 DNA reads TGTGCCAGCAGCCCGGGGACAGGGGGACCCTACGAGCAGTACTTC. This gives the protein CASSPGTGGPYEQYF.

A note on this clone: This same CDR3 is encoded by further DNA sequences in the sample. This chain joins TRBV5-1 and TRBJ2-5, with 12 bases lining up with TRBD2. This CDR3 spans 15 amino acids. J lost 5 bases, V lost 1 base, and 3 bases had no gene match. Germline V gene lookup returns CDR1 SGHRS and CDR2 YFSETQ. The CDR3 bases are TGCGCCAGCAGCTTGCTAGCGGGGGGGCAGGAGACCCAGTACTTC. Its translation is CASSLLAGGQETQYF.